The rows below give T cell receptor beta chains drawn from one sample of a study of blood T cell repertoires in COVID-19. Repertoires were generated with immunoSEQ multiplex PCR, while TCRdb's copy carries only in-frame clones and drops some. The sample contains more than 200,000 clones, 70% to 90% of which appear only once. Material for sequencing was peripheral blood. The receptors were gathered from a man of 80 years or more with acute or convalescent COVID-19. Each CDR3 is given with its conserved first and last residue. A D gene is named only where the DNA matches it firmly. Some rows mark clone size as missing; the rest say once, few, many or name a class of expanded clone.

TRBV27	.	.	TRBJ2-1	TGTGCCAGCAGTTCCGGACTTGGGAGCTCCTACAATGAGCAGTTCTTC	CASSSGLGSSYNEQFF
TRBV14	TRBD2	.	TRBJ2-2	TGTGCCAGCAGCCAAGATAACCTAGCGGGACTCACCGGGGAGCTGTTTTTT	CASSQDNLAGLTGELFF
TRBV6-5	.	.	TRBJ1-4	TGTGCCAGCGGTATCGAACAGGCTGTTAATGAAAAACTGTTTTTT	CASGIEQAVNEKLFF
TRBV19	.	.	TRBJ1-4	TGTGCCAGTAGTCGATGGACAGCAATAAATGAAAAACTGTTTTTT	CASSRWTAINEKLFF
TRBV7-2	.	.	TRBJ2-5	TGTGCCAGCAGCCCCCAACAGGGAACAACGGAGACCCAGTACTTC	CASSPQQGTTETQYF
TRBV6-2/TRBV6-3	.	few	TRBJ2-1	TGTGCCAGCAGTTACTTCGGTCGGGATAATGAGCAGTTCTTC	CASSYFGRDNEQFF
TRBV11-2	.	.	TRBJ1-1	TGTGCCAGCAGCTTAGACAGTCATTACACTGAAGCTTTCTTT	CASSLDSHYTEAFF
TRBV28	.	.	TRBJ1-5	TGTGCCAGCAGTTCGGGGGGACCGATTAATCAGCCCCAGCATTTT	CASSSGGPINQPQHF
TRBV7-3	.	.	TRBJ1-2	TGTGCCAGCAGCTTACGGCAGGGCGAAGGCTACACCTTC	CASSLRQGEGYTF
TRBV7-9	.	.	TRBJ2-5	TGTGCCAGCAGCTTCTCAGGGGTGGGGGAGACCCAGTACTTC	CASSFSGVGETQYF
TRBV6-2/TRBV6-3	TRBD2	.	TRBJ2-1	TGTGCCAGCAGTTACGGGGGGACTAGCGGAGGGAAATGGAACGAGCAGTTCTTC	CASSYGGTSGGKWNEQFF
TRBV28	TRBD2	once	TRBJ2-7	TGTGCCAGCACCTTAGCGGGACTAGCGAGGGAGCAGTACTTC	CASTLAGLAREQYF
TRBV27	TRBD1	once	TRBJ1-2	TGTGCCAGCAGTCCCTCGACAGGGACGCCTAACTATGGCTACACCTTC	CASSPSTGTPNYGYTF
TRBV18	TRBD2	.	TRBJ2-2	TGTGCCAGCTCACCTACGCGTCTAGCGGCCCACACCGGGGAGCTGTTTTTT	CASSPTRLAAHTGELFF
TRBV7-8	TRBD1	.	TRBJ1-4	TGTGCCAGCAGTCGAACCCAGGGGGGTACAACTAATGAAAAACTGTTTTTT	CASSRTQGGTTNEKLFF
TRBV5-4	TRBD2	.	TRBJ2-7	TGTGCCAGCAGCGCGGGACTAGCGGGAGGTCGGGGCGAGCAGTACTTC	CASSAGLAGGRGEQYF
TRBV11-2	.	.	TRBJ1-1	TGTGCCAGCAGCTTAGGATTGCGGGAGAACACTGAAGCTTTCTTT	CASSLGLRENTEAFF
TRBV10-1	.	.	TRBJ2-7	TGCGCCAGCAGCCAACCAAGACGAAGACAGGTTCGAAACGAGCAGTACTTC	CASSQPRRRQVRNEQYF
TRBV6-5	TRBD2	.	TRBJ2-7	TGTGCCAGCAATTCCGGGACTAGCATATACGAGCAGTACTTC	CASNSGTSIYEQYF
TRBV10-3	TRBD1	.	TRBJ2-1	TGTGCCATCAGTGAAACAGGGGGCATGGATGAGCAGTTCTTC	CAISETGGMDEQFF
TRBV11-3	.	once	TRBJ2-1	TGTGCCAGCAGCCCAACAAGCTCCTACAATGAGCAGTTCTTC	CASSPTSSYNEQFF
TRBV5-1	TRBD2	once	TRBJ2-3	TGCGCCAGCCGGCGGGGACTAGCGGTTACTAGCACAGATACGCAGTATTTT	CASRRGLAVTSTDTQYF
TRBV29-1	.	.	TRBJ2-4	TGCAGCGTTGAAGGGATAGGGGTAAACATTCAGTACTTC	CSVEGIGVNIQYF
TRBV5-1	.	.	TRBJ2-1	TGCGCCAGCAGCTTGGGGGGGCAGAATGAGCAGTTCTTC	CASSLGGQNEQFF
TRBV6-6	.	.	TRBJ1-1	TGTGCCAGCAGGCCGGGGTACGAGCTGACTGAAGCTTTCTTT	CASRPGYELTEAFF
TRBV4-2	TRBD1	once	TRBJ2-7	TGTGCCAGCAGCCGCACCGGGACAGGGGAATACGAGCAGTACTTC	CASSRTGTGEYEQYF